The T cell receptor beta chain under discussion was sequenced for a study of monozygotic twins with inflammatory bowel disease. Study-wide results and limits: Other individuals had fewer clonotypes in common with IBD patients than with healthy twins, especially with disease activity.

TCRdb re-analyzed the 5' RACE reads; it lists each CDR3 protein once, without DNA. The sample data list about 210,000 distinct CDR3 sequences. On this clonotype: Its antigen is as yet unknown.

Per donor there was one draw, yielding a blood sample of over 2 ml. Germline V gives CDR1 SEHNR, CDR2 FQNEAQ (reference sequence). The length of the CDR3 is 16 residues. The sequence was collected from a human donor with ulcerative colitis or Crohn's disease, or a healthy co-twin of an affected twin (not recorded which). Input material: blood. J is TRBJ2-5 and V is TRBV7-9; TCRdb designates TRBD1, a call that cannot be tested without DNA. CDR3 amino acids: CASSLARPGNQETQYF.